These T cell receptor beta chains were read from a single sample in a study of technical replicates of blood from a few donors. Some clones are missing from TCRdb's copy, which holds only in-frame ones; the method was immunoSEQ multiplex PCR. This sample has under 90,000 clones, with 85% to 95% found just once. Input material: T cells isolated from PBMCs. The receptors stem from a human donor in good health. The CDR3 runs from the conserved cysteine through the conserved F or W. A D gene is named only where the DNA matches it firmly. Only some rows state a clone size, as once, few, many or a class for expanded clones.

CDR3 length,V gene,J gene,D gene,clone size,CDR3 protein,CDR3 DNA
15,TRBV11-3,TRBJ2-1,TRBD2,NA,CASSPTSGRKNEQFF,TGTGCCAGCAGCCCGACTAGCGGGAGGAAAAATGAGCAGTTCTTC
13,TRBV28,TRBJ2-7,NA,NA,CASRDIHSYEQYF,TGTGCCAGCCGGGACATCCACTCCTACGAGCAGTACTTC
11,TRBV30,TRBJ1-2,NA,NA,CAWGQSYGYTF,TGTGCCTGGGGACAGAGCTATGGCTACACCTTC
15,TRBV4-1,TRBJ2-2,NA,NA,CASSLDGGQTGELFF,TGCGCCAGCAGCCTCGATGGCGGGCAAACCGGGGAGCTGTTTTTT
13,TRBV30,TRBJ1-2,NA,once,CAWSVTGIYGYTF,TGTGCCTGGAGTGTAACGGGGATCTATGGCTACACCTTC
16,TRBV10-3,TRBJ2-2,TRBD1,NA,CAISEGRTGVTGELFF,TGTGCCATCAGTGAGGGGAGGACAGGGGTCACCGGGGAGCTGTTTTTT
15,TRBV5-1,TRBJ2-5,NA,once,CASSLTGDIQETQYF,TGCGCCAGCAGCTTGACGGGGGATATCCAAGAGACCCAGTACTTC
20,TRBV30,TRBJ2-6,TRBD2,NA,CAWSVRRTSGGASGANVLTF,TGTGCCTGGAGTGTACGTAGGACTAGCGGGGGGGCCTCTGGGGCCAACGTCCTGACTTTC
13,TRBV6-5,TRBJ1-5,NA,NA,CASSYGGNQPQHF,TGTGCCAGCAGTTACGGCGGAAATCAGCCCCAGCATTTT
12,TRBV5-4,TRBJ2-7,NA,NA,CASSHHTGEQYF,TGTGCCAGCAGCCACCATACAGGGGAGCAGTACTTC
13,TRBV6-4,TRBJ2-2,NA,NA,CASSVELRGELFF,TGTGCCAGCAGTGTAGAGTTACGGGGGGAGCTGTTTTTT
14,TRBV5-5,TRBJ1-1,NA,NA,CASSPFVRGTEAFF,TGTGCCAGCAGCCCGTTTGTCCGGGGGACTGAAGCTTTCTTT
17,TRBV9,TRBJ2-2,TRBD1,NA,CASRQGGTGGATGELFF,TGTGCCAGCAGGCAAGGAGGGACAGGGGGCGCGACCGGGGAGCTGTTTTTT
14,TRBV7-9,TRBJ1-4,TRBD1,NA,CASSHNRGDEKLFF,TGTGCCAGCAGCCACAACAGGGGGGACGAAAAACTGTTTTTT
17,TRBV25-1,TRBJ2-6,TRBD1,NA,CASGDRDQSSGANVLTF,TGTGCCAGCGGAGACAGGGATCAGAGCTCTGGGGCCAACGTCCTGACTTTC
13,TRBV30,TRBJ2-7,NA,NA,CAWSSFRSSEQYF,TGTGCCTGGAGTTCTTTCCGGTCCTCCGAGCAGTACTTC
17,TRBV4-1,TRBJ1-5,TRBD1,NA,CASSRSGTGASNQPQHF,TGCGCCAGCAGCCGGTCCGGGACAGGGGCTAGCAATCAGCCCCAGCATTTT
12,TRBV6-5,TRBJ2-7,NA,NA,CASSPGLSEQYF,TGTGCCAGCAGCCCAGGGCTCTCCGAGCAGTACTTC
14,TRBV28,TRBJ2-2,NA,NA,CASAYRAGTGELFF,TGTGCCTCAGCGTACAGGGCAGGGACCGGGGAGCTGTTTTTT
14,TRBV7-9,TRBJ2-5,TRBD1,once,CASNFQGVQETQYF,TGTGCCAGCAACTTCCAGGGGGTCCAAGAGACCCAGTACTTC
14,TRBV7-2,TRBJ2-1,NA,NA,CASSWGGDYNEQFF,TGTGCCAGCAGCTGGGGCGGTGATTACAATGAGCAGTTCTTC
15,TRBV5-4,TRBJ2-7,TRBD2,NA,CASSLGGGTSYEQYF,TGTGCCAGCAGCTTGGGGGGGGGAACCTCCTACGAGCAGTATTTC
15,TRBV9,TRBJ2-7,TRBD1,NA,CASSVAGQGVGGQYF,TGTGCCAGCAGCGTAGCAGGACAGGGGGTCGGTGGGCAGTACTTC
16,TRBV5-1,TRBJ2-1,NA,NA,CASSLDKASPYNEQFF,TGCGCCAGCAGCTTGGACAAAGCGTCCCCCTACAATGAGCAGTTCTTC
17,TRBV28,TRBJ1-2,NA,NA,CASSSPAGLQDLYGYTF,TGTGCCAGCAGTAGCCCCGCGGGACTACAAGACCTCTATGGCTACACCTTC
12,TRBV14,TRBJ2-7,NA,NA,CASSQGRYEQYF,TGTGCCAGCAGCCAAGGCAGATACGAGCAGTACTTC
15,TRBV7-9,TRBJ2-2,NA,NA,CASSLLGFNTGELFF,TGTGCCAGCAGCTTACTAGGTTTCAACACCGGGGAGCTGTTTTTT
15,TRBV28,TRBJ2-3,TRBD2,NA,CASSLGLASTDTQYF,TGTGCCAGCAGTTTGGGACTAGCGAGCACAGATACGCAGTATTTT
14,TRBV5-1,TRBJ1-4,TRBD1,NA,CASSRQGGDEKLFF,TGCGCCAGCAGCAGACAGGGGGGAGATGAAAAACTGTTTTTT
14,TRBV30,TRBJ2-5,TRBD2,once,CAWSVEGGGETQYF,TGTGCCTGGAGTGTAGAGGGCGGGGGAGAGACCCAGTACTTC
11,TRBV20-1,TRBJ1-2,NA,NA,CSAIGQYGYTF,TGCAGTGCTATCGGACAGTATGGCTACACCTTC
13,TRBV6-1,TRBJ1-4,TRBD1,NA,CASLTGVREKLFF,TGTGCCAGCTTAACAGGGGTTCGTGAAAAACTGTTTTTT
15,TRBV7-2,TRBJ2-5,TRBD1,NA,CASSPAGQGFETQYF,TGTGCCAGCAGCCCAGCCGGACAGGGATTTGAGACCCAGTACTTC
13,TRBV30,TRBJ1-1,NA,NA,CAWSVRFRDEAFF,TGTGCCTGGAGTGTGCGGTTCCGGGATGAAGCTTTCTTT
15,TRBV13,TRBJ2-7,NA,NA,CASSPSVPSFYEQYF,TGTGCCAGCAGCCCCTCGGTCCCATCCTTCTACGAGCAGTACTTC
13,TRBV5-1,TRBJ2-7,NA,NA,CASSFRQADEQYF,TGCGCCAGCAGCTTCCGACAGGCCGACGAGCAGTACTTC
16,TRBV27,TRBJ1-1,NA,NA,CASSLRGGEGNTEAFF,TGTGCCAGCAGTTTACGGGGGGGCGAAGGTAACACTGAAGCTTTCTTT
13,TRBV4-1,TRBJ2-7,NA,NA,CASSPGPGDEQYF,TGCGCCAGCAGTCCCGGCCCCGGGGACGAGCAGTACTTC
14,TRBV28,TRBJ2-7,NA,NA,CASSRPTETYEQYF,TGTGCCAGCAGTCGACCGACAGAAACCTACGAGCAGTACTTC
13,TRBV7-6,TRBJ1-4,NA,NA,CASSLVTSEKLFF,TGTGCCAGCAGCTTAGTGACAAGTGAAAAACTGTTTTTT
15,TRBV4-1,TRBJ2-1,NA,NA,CASSQESSSYNEQFF,TGCGCCAGCAGCCAAGAATCGAGCTCCTACAATGAGCAGTTCTTC
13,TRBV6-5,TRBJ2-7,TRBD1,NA,CASSYIGQGEQYF,TGTGCCAGCAGTTACATCGGACAGGGCGAGCAGTACTTC
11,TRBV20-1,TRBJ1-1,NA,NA,CSAKSRVEAFF,TGCAGTGCTAAGTCCCGGGTCGAAGCTTTCTTT
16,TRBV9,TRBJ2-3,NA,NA,CASSVARGQSTDTQYF,TGTGCCAGCAGCGTAGCTCGGGGACAAAGCACAGATACGCAGTATTTT
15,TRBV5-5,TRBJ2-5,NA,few,CASSFILGRRETQYF,TGTGCCAGCAGCTTCATCCTTGGGAGGCGGGAGACCCAGTACTTC
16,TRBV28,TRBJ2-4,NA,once,CASSSYRSLAKNIQYF,TGTGCCAGCAGTTCCTACAGGTCGCTAGCCAAAAACATTCAGTACTTC
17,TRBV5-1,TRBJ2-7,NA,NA,CASSLDIPGLQTYEQYF,TGCGCCAGCAGCTTGGATATTCCGGGACTCCAAACCTACGAGCAGTACTTC
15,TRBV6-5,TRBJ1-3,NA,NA,CASSYSAGAGNTIYF,TGTGCCAGCAGTTATTCTGCAGGGGCTGGAAACACCATATATTTT
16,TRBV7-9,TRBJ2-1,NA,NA,CASSLLRRVAYNEQFF,TGTGCCAGCAGCTTATTGAGGCGGGTCGCCTACAATGAGCAGTTCTTC
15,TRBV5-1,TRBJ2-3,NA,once,CASSLDRDTTDTQYF,TGCGCCAGCAGCTTGGACAGGGATACCACAGATACGCAGTATTTT